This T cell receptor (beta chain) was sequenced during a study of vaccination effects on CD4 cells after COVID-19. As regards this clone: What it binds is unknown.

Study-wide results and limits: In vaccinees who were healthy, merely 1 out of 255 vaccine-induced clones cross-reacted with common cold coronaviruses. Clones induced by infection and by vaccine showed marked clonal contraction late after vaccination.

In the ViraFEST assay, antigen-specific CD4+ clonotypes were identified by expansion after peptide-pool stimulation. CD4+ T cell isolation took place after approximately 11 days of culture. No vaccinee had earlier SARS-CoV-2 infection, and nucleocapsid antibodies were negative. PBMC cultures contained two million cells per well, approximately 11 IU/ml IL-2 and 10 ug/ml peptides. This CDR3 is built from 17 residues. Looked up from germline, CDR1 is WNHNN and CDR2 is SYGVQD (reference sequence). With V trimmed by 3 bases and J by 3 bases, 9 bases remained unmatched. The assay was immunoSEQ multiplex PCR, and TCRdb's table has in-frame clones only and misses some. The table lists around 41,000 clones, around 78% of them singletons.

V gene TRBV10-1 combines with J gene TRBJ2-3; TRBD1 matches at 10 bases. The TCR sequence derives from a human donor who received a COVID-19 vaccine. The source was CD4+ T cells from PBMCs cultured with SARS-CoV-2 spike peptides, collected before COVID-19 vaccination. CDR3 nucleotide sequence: TGCGCCAGCAGTGATGTTGGACAGGGGGTTTTGACAGATACGCAGTATTTT. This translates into CASSDVGQGVLTDTQYF.